Given below is one TCR beta chain in context. The V and J ends lost 1 base and 1 base respectively, with 11 bases between them. Germline-derived CDR1 and CDR2 are SGHVT and SQSDAQ. This CDR3 region has 15 residues. This entry belongs to a study of T cell responses to AZD1222 COVID-19 vaccine. The assay was immunoSEQ multiplex PCR, and TCRdb's table has in-frame clones only and misses some. The sample lists fewer than 150,000 clones; about nine tenths were seen once. The TCR originated in an adult in good health. This specimen was peripheral blood, taken on day 0 of AZD1222 vaccination. The V gene is TRBV7-4, the J gene TRBJ2-7; D may be TRBD1 or TRBD2 (5 bases each). CDR3 sequence: CASSLVGVPSYEQYF. DNA of the CDR3: TGTGCCAGCAGCTTAGTGGGGGTCCCTTCCTACGAGCAGTACTTC. Combining the CDR3 with reference TRBV7-4 and TRBJ2-7 gives the whole variable domain GAGVSQSPRYKVAKRGRDVALRCDSISGHVTLYWYRQTLGQGSEVLTYSQSDAQRDKSGRPSGRFSAERPERSVSTLKIQRTEQGDSAVYLCASSLVGVPSYEQYFGPGTRLTVT.